Listed below are T cell receptor beta chains from one sample, sequenced in a study of blood T cells in healthy people across ages. TCRdb passed the 5' RACE reads through MiXCR, listing each CDR3 protein once. The table has under 1,000,000 distinct CDR3 sequences, about 45% seen once. The sample taken for sequencing was blood. The origin of the receptors is an elderly man in good health. Both conserved end residues are part of each CDR3. D genes are given only for firm matches. A row's size may be missing; if present it is once, few, many or a size class.

abundance: .; j_gene: TRBJ1-1; d_gene: TRBD1; v_gene: TRBV20-1; CDR3nt: TGCAGTGCTAGAGCGGGGACAGGGTGGAACACTGAAGCTTTCTTT; CDR3aa: CSARAGTGWNTEAFF
abundance: .; j_gene: TRBJ2-5; d_gene: .; v_gene: TRBV28; CDR3nt: TGTGCCAGCAGTTTCCTTAACAGGGTAGGGGAGACCCAGTACTTC; CDR3aa: CASSFLNRVGETQYF
abundance: .; j_gene: TRBJ1-2; d_gene: .; v_gene: TRBV28; CDR3nt: TGTGCCGGCAGTTCCGCAGGAATAGCTAACTATGGCTACACCTTC; CDR3aa: CAGSSAGIANYGYTF
abundance: .; j_gene: TRBJ2-5; d_gene: .; v_gene: TRBV3-1; CDR3nt: TGTGCCAGCAGCCAAGCCCGGAGGGAGACCCAGTACTTC; CDR3aa: CASSQARRETQYF
abundance: .; j_gene: TRBJ2-5; d_gene: .; v_gene: TRBV20-1; CDR3nt: TGCAGTGCTAGAGGGAAGGGGGGATGGCAAGAGACCCAGTACTTC; CDR3aa: CSARGKGGWQETQYF
abundance: .; j_gene: TRBJ2-2; d_gene: TRBD2; v_gene: TRBV29-1; CDR3nt: TGCAGCGTTGAAGATCCCGGGCTAGCGGGAGGCACCGGGGAGCTGTTTTTT; CDR3aa: CSVEDPGLAGGTGELFF
abundance: many; j_gene: TRBJ2-5; d_gene: TRBD1; v_gene: TRBV12-3/TRBV12-4; CDR3nt: TGTGCCAGCAGACGGACAGGCGTCCAAGAGACCCAGTACTTC; CDR3aa: CASRRTGVQETQYF
abundance: once; j_gene: TRBJ1-2; d_gene: TRBD1; v_gene: TRBV6-6; CDR3nt: TGTGCCAGCAGAACACAGGGGGGCGGCTATGGCTACACCTTC; CDR3aa: CASRTQGGGYGYTF
abundance: once; j_gene: TRBJ1-6; d_gene: TRBD1; v_gene: TRBV27; CDR3nt: TGTGCCAGCAGTGACCTCGGGACAGAGTATAATTCACCCCTCCACTTT; CDR3aa: CASSDLGTEYNSPLHF
abundance: .; j_gene: TRBJ2-1; d_gene: .; v_gene: TRBV28; CDR3nt: TGTGCCAGCAGCCAACTGGCGGGACCTCCCAATGAGCAGTTCTTC; CDR3aa: CASSQLAGPPNEQFF
abundance: .; j_gene: TRBJ2-7; d_gene: TRBD2; v_gene: TRBV6-1; CDR3nt: TGTGCCAGCAGTGGAGGGGTTGCGGGAGGGAGGCACGAGCAGTACTTC; CDR3aa: CASSGGVAGGRHEQYF
abundance: .; j_gene: TRBJ2-2; d_gene: .; v_gene: TRBV9; CDR3nt: TGTGCCAGCAGCCCGGACCCGGGAGTGGTCGGGGAGCTGTTTTTT; CDR3aa: CASSPDPGVVGELFF
abundance: .; j_gene: TRBJ1-1; d_gene: TRBD1; v_gene: TRBV2; CDR3nt: TGTGCCAGCAGCGCCCGGGACAGGAACACTGAAGCTTTCTTT; CDR3aa: CASSARDRNTEAFF
abundance: few; j_gene: TRBJ2-7; d_gene: .; v_gene: TRBV30; CDR3nt: TGTGCCTGGAGTGTCGGGGCCAGGGGCGGGGGCTACGAGCAGTACTTC; CDR3aa: CAWSVGARGGGYEQYF
abundance: few; j_gene: TRBJ1-6; d_gene: .; v_gene: TRBV12-3/TRBV12-4; CDR3nt: TGTGCCAGCAGTTTAAGGACAAGCTCCTATAATTCACCCCTCCACTTT; CDR3aa: CASSLRTSSYNSPLHF
abundance: .; j_gene: TRBJ1-1; d_gene: .; v_gene: TRBV5-1; CDR3nt: TGCGCCAGCACCGAGGGCACGAACACTGAAGCTTTCTTT; CDR3aa: CASTEGTNTEAFF
abundance: .; j_gene: TRBJ2-1; d_gene: TRBD2; v_gene: TRBV5-1; CDR3nt: TGCGCCAGCAGCTATGAACAGGCCGCGGGAGAGACCCAGTTCTTC; CDR3aa: CASSYEQAAGETQFF
abundance: .; j_gene: TRBJ2-5; d_gene: TRBD1; v_gene: TRBV6-6; CDR3nt: TGTGCCAGCAGTTACTTTCAGGGGGCGGGTGAGACCCAGTACTTC; CDR3aa: CASSYFQGAGETQYF
abundance: few; j_gene: TRBJ2-3; d_gene: TRBD2; v_gene: TRBV20-1; CDR3nt: TGCAGTGCTACTGAGGGACTAGCGGGACTCACAGATACGCAGTATTTT; CDR3aa: CSATEGLAGLTDTQYF